Detailed here is one TCR beta chain. Its antigen is still unknown. This may stem from a read error, because a much larger clone lies one nucleotide away. Taking about 20-31 mg of unsorted bulk tissue, the authors co-extracted RNA and DNA. The CDR3 covers 15 residues. Looked up from germline, CDR1 is SEHNR and CDR2 is FQNEAQ (reference sequence). The J segment lost 7 bases and the V segment lost 8 bases, leaving 11 bases of the junction unmatched. This sample was included in a study of tumor-infiltrating lymphocytes in primary liver carcinoma. Overall study context: The study included patients who were men and women aged 30 to 69 years. Stage T1-T3 N0M0 and a size of roughly 4.2 to 10 cm characterized the tumors. General study points: Pairs comparing tumor with adjacent tissue or blood overlapped less than pairs drawn from tumor regions. The study found a significantly higher top-250-clone fraction in tumors than in blood (p = 0.039).

Making TCR beta cDNA involved roughly 0.55 ug total RNA and a constant-region primer. Sequencing libraries for TCR beta derived from three nested multiplex PCR rounds that used slightly modified ARM-PCR. The study ran its first two PCR rounds for roughly 9 cycles each, using TRBV1-TRBV30 forward primers and a C-beta reverse primer. TCRdb analysed the multiplex PCR reads with MiXCR anew, one entry per CDR3 protein. Here the sample spans about 60,000 distinct CDR3 sequences, over 60% being singletons. The specimen sequenced was liver tumor tissue from sampling region 4. Subset reported: tumor region T4, right-lateral pole. This chain links TRBV7-9 with TRBJ2-2, with TRBD1 identical over 9 bases. The receptor was derived from a middle-aged man with primary liver carcinoma and hepatitis B virus infection. This CDR3 is CASGLGQGVCGELFF. As DNA, the CDR3 is TGTGCCAGCGGCCTGGGACAGGGTGTGTGCGGGGAGCTGTTTTTT.